This T cell receptor beta chain came from a study of persistence of HIV-infected CD4 T cells. About the research overall: Multiple blood draws of up to 180 mL, except two donors with single leukapheresis.

CDR3 length: 14 residues. Germline loops: CDR1 MRHNA, CDR2 SNTAGT. The V gene end was trimmed by 8 bases and the J gene end by 4 bases; junction bases not matched to a gene: 7. A note on this clone: Its antigen is currently unknown.

This was the immunoSEQ version 4 assay in survey mode. The repertoire was sequenced with immunoSEQ multiplex PCR; TCRdb's copy has only in-frame clones and lacks some. Of some 16,000 clones listed, less than 65% are singletons. Cells were stimulated with CMV-infected fibroblast lysates at 8 to 10 ug/mL. Sorting selected CD4+ T cells upregulating both CD40 ligand and CD69. The sequencing used CD4+ T cells sorted from PBMCs after roughly 18-hour stimulation, collected from a patient who received antiretroviral therapy. This receptor was taken from an adult woman with HIV who was CMV-seropositive. The chain links TRBV6-4 to TRBJ2-2; 7 bases are shared with TRBD1. The CDR3 nucleotides read TGTGCCAGCCGACAGGGACCCGTCACCGGGGAGCTGTTTTTT. Translated, it gives CASRQGPVTGELFF.